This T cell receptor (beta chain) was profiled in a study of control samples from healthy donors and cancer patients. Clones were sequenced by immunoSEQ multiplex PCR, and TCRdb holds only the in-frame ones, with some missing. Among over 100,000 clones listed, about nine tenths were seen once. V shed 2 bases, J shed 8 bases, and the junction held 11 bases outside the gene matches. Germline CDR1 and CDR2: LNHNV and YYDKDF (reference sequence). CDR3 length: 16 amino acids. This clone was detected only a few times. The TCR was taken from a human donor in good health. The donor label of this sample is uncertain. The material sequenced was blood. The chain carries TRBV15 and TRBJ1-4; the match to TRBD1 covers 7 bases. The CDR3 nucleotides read TGTGCCACCAGCAGATGGAGGACAGGCTGGAACGAAAAACTGTTTTTT. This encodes CATSRWRTGWNEKLFF.